Ten or more counts support the clone carrying this TCR beta chain. What it binds is unknown. This sample was included in a study of read filtering for tumor transcriptome and immune sequencing. Regarding the study as a whole: IR-seq captured clonotypes deeper and more reliably than RNA-seq.

Molecular barcoded adaptors covering alpha/delta and beta/gamma chains were used on roughly 400 ng RNA. From the reads, TCRdb called clonotypes with MiXCR, one entry per CDR3 protein. The table includes about 93,000 distinct CDR3 sequences, roughly a fifth detected once. The V end lost 3 bases, the J end lost 7 bases, and 18 bases lay between the germline ends. The germline CDR1 and CDR2 sequences are LNHNV and YYDKDF (reference sequence). CDR3 length: 16 residues. The sequence was obtained from a donor aged 40 or over with multiple myeloma. The specimen was a population of CD138-negative cells sorted from bone marrow. The chain is built from TRBV15 and TRBJ2-2, with D hard to call. The chain's CDR3 is CATSSPVGVSYGELFF. Here the CDR3 DNA reads TGTGCCACCAGCAGTCCCGTTGGGGTATCTTACGGGGAGCTGTTTTTT. The variable domain in full, completed from reference TRBV15 and TRBJ2-2, reads DAMVIQNPRYQVTQFGKPVTLSCSQTLNHNVMYWYQQKSSQAPKLLFHYYDKDFNNEADTPDNFQSRRPNTSFCFLDIRSPGLGDTAMYLCATSSPVGVSYGELFFGEGSRLTVL.